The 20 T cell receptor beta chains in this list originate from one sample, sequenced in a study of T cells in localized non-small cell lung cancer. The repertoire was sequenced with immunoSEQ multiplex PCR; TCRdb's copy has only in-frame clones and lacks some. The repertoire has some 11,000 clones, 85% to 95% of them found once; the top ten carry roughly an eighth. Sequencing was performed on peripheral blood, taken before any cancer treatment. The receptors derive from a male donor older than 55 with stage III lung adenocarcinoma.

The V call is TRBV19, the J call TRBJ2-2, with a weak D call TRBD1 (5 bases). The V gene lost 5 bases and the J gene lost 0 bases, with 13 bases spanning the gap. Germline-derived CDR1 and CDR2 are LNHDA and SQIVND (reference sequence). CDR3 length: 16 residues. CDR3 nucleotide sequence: TGTGCCAGTAGTTCAGGGAAAAAGGCGAACACCGGGGAGCTGTTTTTT. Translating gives CASSSGKKANTGELFF. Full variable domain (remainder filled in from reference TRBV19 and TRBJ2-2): DGGITQSPKYLFRKEGQNVTLSCEQNLNHDAMYWYRQDPGQGLRLIYYSQIVNDFQKGDIAEGYSVSREKKESFPLTVTSAQKNPTAFYLCASSSGKKANTGELFFGEGSRLTVL.

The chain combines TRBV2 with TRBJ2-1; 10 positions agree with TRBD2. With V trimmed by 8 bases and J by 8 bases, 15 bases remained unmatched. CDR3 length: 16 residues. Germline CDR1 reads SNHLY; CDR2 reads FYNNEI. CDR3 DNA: TGTGCCAGCCTCCGACGGGCTAGCGGGAGAGGGGATGAGCAGTTCTTC. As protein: CASLRRASGRGDEQFF.

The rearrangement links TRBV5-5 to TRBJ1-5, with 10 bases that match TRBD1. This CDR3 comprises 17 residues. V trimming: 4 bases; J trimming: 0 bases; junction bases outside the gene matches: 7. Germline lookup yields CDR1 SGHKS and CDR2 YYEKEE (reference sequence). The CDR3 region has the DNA TGTGCCAGCAGCGCGGGACAGGGGATGGATAGCAATCAGCCCCAGCATTTT. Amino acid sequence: CASSAGQGMDSNQPQHF.

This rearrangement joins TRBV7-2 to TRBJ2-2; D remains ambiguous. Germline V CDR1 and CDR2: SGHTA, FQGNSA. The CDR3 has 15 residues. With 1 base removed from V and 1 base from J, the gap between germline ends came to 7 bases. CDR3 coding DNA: TGTGCCAGCAGCTTAGAGGCAGGGAACACCGGGGAGCTGTTTTTT. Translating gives CASSLEAGNTGELFF.

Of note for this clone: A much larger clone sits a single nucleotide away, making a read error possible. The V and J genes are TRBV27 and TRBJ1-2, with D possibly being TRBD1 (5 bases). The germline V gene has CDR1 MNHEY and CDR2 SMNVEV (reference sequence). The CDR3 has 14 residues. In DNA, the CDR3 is TGTGCCAGCAGCATTACCGGGGCGAACTATAGCTACACCTTC. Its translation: CASSITGANYSYTF.

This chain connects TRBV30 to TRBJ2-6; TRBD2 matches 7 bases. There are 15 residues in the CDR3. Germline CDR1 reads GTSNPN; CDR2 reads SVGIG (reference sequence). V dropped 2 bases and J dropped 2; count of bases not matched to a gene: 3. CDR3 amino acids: CAWSIAGTGANVLTF. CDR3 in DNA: TGTGCCTGGAGTATAGCGGGCACTGGGGCCAACGTCCTGACTTTC.

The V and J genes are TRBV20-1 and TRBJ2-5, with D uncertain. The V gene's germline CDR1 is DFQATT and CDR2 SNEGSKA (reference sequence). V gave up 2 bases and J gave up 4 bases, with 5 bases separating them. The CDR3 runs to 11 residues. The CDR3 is CSARLGETQYF. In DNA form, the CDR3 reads TGCAGTGCTAGACTGGGAGAGACCCAGTACTTC.

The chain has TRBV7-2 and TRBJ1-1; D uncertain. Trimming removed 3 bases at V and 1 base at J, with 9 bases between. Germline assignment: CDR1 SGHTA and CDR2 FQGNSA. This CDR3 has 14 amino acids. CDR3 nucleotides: TGTGCCAGCAGCTTGGACGTTAGGAACACTGAAGCTTTCTTT. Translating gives CASSLDVRNTEAFF. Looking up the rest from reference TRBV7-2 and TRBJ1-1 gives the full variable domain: GAGVSQSPSNKVTEKGKDVELRCDPISGHTALYWYRQSLGQGLEFLIYFQGNSAPDKSGLPSDRFSAERTGGSVSTLTIQRTQQEDSAVYLCASSLDVRNTEAFFGQGTRLTVV.

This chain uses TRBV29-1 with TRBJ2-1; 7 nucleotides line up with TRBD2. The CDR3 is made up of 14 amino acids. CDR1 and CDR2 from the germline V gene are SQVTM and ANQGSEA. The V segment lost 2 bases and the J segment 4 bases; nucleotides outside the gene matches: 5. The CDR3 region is CSVERWEGYNEQFF. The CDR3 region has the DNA TGCAGCGTTGAAAGATGGGAGGGGTACAATGAGCAGTTCTTC.

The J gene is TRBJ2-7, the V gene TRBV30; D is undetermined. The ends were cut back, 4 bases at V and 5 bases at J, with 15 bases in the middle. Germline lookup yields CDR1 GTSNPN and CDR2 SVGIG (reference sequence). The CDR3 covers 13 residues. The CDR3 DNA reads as TGTGCCTGGAATCAACAGAGAAGGGACGAGCAGTACTTC. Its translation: CAWNQQRRDEQYF.

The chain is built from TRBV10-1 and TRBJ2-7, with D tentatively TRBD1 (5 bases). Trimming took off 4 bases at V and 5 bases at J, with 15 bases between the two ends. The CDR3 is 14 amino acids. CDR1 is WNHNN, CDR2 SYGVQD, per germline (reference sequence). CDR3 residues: CASSGDRGRHEQYF. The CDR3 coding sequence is TGCGCCAGCAGTGGCGACAGAGGCAGACACGAGCAGTACTTC.

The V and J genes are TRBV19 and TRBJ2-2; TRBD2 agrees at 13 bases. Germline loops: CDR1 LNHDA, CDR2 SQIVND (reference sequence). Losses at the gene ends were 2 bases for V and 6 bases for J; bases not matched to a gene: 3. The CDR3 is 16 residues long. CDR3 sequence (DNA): TGTGCCAGTAGTATAAGGACTAGCGGGAGTGCCGGGGAGCTGTTTTTT. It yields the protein CASSIRTSGSAGELFF.

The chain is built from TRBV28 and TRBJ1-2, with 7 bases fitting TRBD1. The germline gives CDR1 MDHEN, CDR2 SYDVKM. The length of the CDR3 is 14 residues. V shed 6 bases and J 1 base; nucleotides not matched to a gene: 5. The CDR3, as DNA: TGTGCCAGCAGCCTCGGGACAGTTAACTATGGCTACACCTTC. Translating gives CASSLGTVNYGYTF.

The CDR3 is CASSLNSGINTGELFF. CDR3 bases: TGTGCCAGCAGTTTGAATAGCGGGATAAACACCGGGGAGCTGTTTTTT. The rearrangement links TRBV27 to TRBJ2-2, with 8 positions matching TRBD2. V gave up 3 bases and J gave up 2 bases; unmatched junction bases: 5. The CDR3 sequence is 16 residues long. In germline, CDR1 is MNHEY, CDR2 SMNVEV (reference sequence).

The CDR3 loop reads CSVEQGGEKLFF. Written as DNA, the CDR3 is TGCAGCGTTGAACAGGGCGGTGAAAAACTGTTTTTT. The chain combines TRBV29-1 with TRBJ1-4, with D maybe TRBD1 (5 bases). V was cut by 2 bases and J by 7 bases, with 8 bases left in between. The V gene's germline CDR1 is SQVTM and CDR2 ANQGSEA. The CDR3 runs 12 residues.

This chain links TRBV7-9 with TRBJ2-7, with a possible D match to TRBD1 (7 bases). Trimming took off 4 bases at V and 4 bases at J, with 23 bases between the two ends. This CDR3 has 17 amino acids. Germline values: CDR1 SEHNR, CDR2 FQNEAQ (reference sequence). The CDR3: CASSSRAASTGRYEQYF. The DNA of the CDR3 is TGTGCCAGCAGCTCCCGAGCGGCCTCGACAGGGAGGTACGAGCAGTACTTC.

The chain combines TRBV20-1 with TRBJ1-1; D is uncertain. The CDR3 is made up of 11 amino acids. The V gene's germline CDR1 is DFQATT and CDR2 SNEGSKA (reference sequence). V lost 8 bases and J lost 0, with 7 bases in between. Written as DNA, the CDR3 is TGCAGTACGGGCATGAACACTGAAGCTTTCTTT. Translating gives CSTGMNTEAFF.

The CDR3 DNA reads TGTGCCTGGAGTGTTGATCCGGCGGGAGCTCTCTCCTACGAGCAGTACTTC. This encodes CAWSVDPAGALSYEQYF. The chain combines TRBV30 with TRBJ2-7; 7 bases align to TRBD2. V shed 0 bases and J 0 bases; nucleotides not matched to a gene: 11. The CDR3 totals 17 residues. In germline, CDR1 is GTSNPN, CDR2 SVGIG (reference sequence). The whole variable domain, remainder taken from reference TRBV30 and TRBJ2-7, is SQTIHQWPATLVQPVGSPLSLECTVEGTSNPNLYWYRQAAGRGLQLLFYSVGIGQISSEVPQNLSASRPQDRQFILSSKKLLLSDSGFYLCAWSVDPAGALSYEQYFGPGTRLTVT.

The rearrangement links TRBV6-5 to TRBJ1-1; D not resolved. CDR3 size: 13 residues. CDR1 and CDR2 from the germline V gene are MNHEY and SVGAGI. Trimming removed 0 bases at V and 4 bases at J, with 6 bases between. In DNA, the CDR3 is TGTGCCAGCAGTTACTCTGTGATCACTGAAGCTTTCTTT. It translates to CASSYSVITEAFF.

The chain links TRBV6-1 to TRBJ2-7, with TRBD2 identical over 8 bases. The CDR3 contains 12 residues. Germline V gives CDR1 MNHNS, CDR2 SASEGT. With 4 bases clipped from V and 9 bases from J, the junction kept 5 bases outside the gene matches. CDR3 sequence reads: CASSVLAEMQYF. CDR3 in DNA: TGTGCCAGCAGTGTACTAGCGGAGATGCAGTACTTC.